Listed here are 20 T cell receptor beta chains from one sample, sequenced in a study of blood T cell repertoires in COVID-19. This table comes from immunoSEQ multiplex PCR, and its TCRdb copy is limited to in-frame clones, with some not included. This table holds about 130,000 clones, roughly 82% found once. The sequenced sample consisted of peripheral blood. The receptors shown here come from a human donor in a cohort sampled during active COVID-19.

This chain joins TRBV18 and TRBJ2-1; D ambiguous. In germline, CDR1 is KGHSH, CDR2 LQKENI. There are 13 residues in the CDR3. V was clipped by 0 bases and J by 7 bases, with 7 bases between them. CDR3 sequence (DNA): TGTGCCAGCTCACCACCCGGAGATAATGAGCAGTTCTTC. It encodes CASSPPGDNEQFF.

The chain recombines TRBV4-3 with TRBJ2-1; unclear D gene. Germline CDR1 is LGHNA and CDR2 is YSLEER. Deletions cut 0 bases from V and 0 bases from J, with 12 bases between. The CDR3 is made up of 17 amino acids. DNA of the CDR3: TGCGCCAGCAGCCAAGATTTCGCAAGGAGCTCCTACAATGAGCAGTTCTTC. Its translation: CASSQDFARSSYNEQFF.

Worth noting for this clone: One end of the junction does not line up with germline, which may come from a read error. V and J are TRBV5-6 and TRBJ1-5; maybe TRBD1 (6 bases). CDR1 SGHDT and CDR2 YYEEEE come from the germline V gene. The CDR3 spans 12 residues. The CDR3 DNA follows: TGTGCCAGCAGCTTGCTAGGGGGGGATGATTTTTTT. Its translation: CASSLLGGDDFF.

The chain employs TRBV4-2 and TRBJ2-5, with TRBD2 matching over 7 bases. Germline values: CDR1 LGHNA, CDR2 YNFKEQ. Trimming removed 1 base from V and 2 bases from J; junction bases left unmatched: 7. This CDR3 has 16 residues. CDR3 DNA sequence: TGTGCCAGCAGCCAAGCGGTGAGCGGGACTCAAGAGACCCAGTACTTC. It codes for CASSQAVSGTQETQYF.

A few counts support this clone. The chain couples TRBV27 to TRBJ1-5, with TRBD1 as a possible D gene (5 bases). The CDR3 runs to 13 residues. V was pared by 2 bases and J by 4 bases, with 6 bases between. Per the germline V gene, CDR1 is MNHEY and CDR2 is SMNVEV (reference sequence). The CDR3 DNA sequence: TGTGCCAGCAGTTTACGGGGGAATCAGCCCCAGCATTTT. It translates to CASSLRGNQPQHF.

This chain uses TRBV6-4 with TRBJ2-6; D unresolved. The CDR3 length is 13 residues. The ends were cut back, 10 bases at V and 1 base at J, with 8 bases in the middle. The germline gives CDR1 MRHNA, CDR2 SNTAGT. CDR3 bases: TGTGCCACCAGCCCGTCTGGGGCCAACGTCCTGACTTTC. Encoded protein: CATSPSGANVLTF.

The CDR3 spells CASSLRGYNTEAFF. The CDR3 coding sequence is TGTGCCAGCAGCCTCAGGGGGTACAACACTGAAGCTTTCTTT. This chain connects TRBV6-6 to TRBJ1-1; 7 nucleotides agree with TRBD1. The germline V gene has CDR1 MNHNY and CDR2 SVGAGI (reference sequence). The CDR3 totals 14 residues. V dropped 6 bases and J dropped 2; count of bases not matched to a gene: 6.

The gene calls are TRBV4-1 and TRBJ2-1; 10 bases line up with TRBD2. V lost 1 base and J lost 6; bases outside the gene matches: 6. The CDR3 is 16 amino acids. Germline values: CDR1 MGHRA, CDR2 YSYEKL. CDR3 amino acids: CASSQVSPSGSNEQFF. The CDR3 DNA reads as TGCGCCAGCAGCCAAGTGTCCCCTAGCGGGAGCAATGAGCAGTTCTTC.

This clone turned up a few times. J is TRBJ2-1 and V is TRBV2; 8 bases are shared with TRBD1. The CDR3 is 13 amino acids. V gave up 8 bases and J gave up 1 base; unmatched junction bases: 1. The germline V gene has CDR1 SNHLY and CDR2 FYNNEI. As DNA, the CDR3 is TGTGCCAGCCACAGGGGGTCCTACAATGAGCAGTTCTTC. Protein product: CASHRGSYNEQFF.

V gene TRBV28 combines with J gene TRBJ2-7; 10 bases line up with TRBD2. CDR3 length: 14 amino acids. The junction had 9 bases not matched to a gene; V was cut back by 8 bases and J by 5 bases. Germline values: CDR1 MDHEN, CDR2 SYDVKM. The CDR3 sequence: CASCTSGKRNEQYF. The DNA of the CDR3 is TGTGCCAGCTGTACTAGCGGGAAAAGGAACGAGCAGTACTTC.

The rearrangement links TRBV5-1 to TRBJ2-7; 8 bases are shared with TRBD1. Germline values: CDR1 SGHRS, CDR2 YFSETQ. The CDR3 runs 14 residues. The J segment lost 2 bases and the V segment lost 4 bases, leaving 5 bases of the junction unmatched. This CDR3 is CASSNRGLPYEQYF. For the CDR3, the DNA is TGCGCCAGCAGCAACAGGGGGTTGCCCTACGAGCAGTACTTC.

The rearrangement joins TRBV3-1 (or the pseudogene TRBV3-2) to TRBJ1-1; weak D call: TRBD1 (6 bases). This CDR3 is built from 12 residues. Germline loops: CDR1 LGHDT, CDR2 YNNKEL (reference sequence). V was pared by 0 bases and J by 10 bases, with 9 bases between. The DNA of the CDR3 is TGTGCCAGCAGCCAAGAGACAGGAGGAGCTTTCTTT. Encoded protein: CASSQETGGAFF.

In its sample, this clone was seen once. The CDR3 DNA sequence: TGTGCCAGCAGCTTGGAAAAACATCGGGGGGTGAGGAACTATGGCTACACCTTC. This sequence encodes CASSLEKHRGVRNYGYTF. V and J are TRBV11-2 and TRBJ1-2; D possibly corresponds to TRBD1 (5 bases). Germline V gene data show CDR1 as SGHAT and CDR2 as FQNNGV. Trimming stripped 3 bases from V and 2 bases from J, with 22 bases between. The CDR3 covers 18 residues.

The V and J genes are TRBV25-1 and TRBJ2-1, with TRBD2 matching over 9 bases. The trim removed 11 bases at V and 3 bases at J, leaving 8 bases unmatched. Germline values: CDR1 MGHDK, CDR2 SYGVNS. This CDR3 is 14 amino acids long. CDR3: CAVSNSGSYNEQFF. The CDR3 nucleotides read TGTGCCGTGTCAAATAGCGGGAGCTACAATGAGCAGTTCTTC.

The CDR3 region has the DNA TGTGCCAGCAGACTAGGACGGACGAGCTCCTACGAGCAGTACTTC. This gives the protein CASRLGRTSSYEQYF. This chain uses TRBV7-8 with TRBJ2-7; a possible D gene is TRBD2 (5 bases). The length of the CDR3 is 15 residues. Trimming took off 6 bases at V and 0 bases at J, with 15 bases between the two ends. In germline, CDR1 is SGHVS, CDR2 FQNEAQ.

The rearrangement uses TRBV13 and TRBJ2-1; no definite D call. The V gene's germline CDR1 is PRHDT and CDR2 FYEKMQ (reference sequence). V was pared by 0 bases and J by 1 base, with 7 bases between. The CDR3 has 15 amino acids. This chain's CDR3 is CASSLGLNSYNEQFF. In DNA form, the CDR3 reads TGTGCCAGCAGCTTAGGCCTAAATTCCTACAATGAGCAGTTCTTC. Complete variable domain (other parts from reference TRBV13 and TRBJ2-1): AAGVIQSPRHLIKEKRETATLKCYPIPRHDTVYWYQQGPGQDPQFLISFYEKMQSDKGSIPDRFSAQQFSDYHSELNMSSLELGDSALYFCASSLGLNSYNEQFFGPGTRLTVL.

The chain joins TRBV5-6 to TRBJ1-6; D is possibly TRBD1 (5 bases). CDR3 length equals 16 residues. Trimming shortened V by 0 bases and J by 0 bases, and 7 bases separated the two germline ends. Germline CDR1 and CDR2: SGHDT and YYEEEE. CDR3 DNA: TGTGCCAGCAGCTTGGTCGGGGGCTCCTATAATTCACCCCTCCACTTT. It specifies CASSLVGGSYNSPLHF.

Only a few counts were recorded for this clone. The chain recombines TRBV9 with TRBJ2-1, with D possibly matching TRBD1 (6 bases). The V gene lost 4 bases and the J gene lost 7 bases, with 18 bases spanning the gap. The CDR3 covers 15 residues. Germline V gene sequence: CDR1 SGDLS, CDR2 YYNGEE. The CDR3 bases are TGTGCCAGCAGCCATTCCGGGACATTTGCAAATGAGCAGTTCTTC. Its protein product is CASSHSGTFANEQFF.

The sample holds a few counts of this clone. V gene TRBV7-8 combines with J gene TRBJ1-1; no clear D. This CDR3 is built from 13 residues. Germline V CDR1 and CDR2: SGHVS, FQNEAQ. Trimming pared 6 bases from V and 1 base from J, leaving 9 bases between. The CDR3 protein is CASSISRNTEAFF. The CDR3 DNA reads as TGTGCCAGCAGTATTTCGAGGAACACTGAAGCTTTCTTT.

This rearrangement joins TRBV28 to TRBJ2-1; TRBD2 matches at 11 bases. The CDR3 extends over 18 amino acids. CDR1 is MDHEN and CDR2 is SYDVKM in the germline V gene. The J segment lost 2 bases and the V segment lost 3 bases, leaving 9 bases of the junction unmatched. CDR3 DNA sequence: TGTGCCAGCAGTTTCGGCGCCCTAGCGGGAGGTACCTACAATGAGCAGTTCTTC. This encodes CASSFGALAGGTYNEQFF.